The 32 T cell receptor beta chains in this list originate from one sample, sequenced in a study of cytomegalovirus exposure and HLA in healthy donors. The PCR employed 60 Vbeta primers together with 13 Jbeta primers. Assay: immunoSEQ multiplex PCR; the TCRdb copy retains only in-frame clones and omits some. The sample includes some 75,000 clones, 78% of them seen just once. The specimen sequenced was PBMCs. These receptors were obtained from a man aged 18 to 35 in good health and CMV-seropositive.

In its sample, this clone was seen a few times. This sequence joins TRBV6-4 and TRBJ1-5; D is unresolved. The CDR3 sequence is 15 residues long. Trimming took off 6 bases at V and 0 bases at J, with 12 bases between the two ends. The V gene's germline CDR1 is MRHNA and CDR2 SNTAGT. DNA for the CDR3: TGTGCCAGCAGCTCTAAAGTCTATAGCAATCAGCCCCAGCATTTT. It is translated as CASSSKVYSNQPQHF.

In nucleotides, the CDR3 is TGTGCCAGCAGTCGGGCGGGCCACTCTGGGGCCAACGTCCTGACTTTC. Translation gives CASSRAGHSGANVLTF. The rearrangement links TRBV7-3 to TRBJ2-6; possibly TRBD2 for D (5 bases). Trimming removed 6 bases from V and 0 bases from J, with 12 bases in between. From germline, CDR1 is SGHTA and CDR2 FQGTGA. The CDR3 covers 16 residues.

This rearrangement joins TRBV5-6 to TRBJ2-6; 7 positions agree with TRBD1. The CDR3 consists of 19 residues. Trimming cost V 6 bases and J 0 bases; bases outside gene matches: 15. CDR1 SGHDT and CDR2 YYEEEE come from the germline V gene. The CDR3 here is CASNTPPGQRNSGANVLTF. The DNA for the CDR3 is TGTGCCAGCAACACTCCTCCGGGACAGAGAAACTCTGGGGCCAACGTCCTGACTTTC. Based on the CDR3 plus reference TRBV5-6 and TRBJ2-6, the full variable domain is DAGVTQSPTHLIKTRGQQVTLRCSPKSGHDTVSWYQQALGQGPQFIFQYYEEEERQRGNFPDRFSGHQFPNYSSELNVNALLLGDSALYLCASNTPPGQRNSGANVLTFGAGSRLTVL.

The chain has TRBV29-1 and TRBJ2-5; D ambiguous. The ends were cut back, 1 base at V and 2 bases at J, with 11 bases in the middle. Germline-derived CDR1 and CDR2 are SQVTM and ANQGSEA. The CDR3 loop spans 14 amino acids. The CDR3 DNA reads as TGCAGCGTTGAAGTCCGTACGGAGCAAGAGACCCAGTACTTC. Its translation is CSVEVRTEQETQYF.

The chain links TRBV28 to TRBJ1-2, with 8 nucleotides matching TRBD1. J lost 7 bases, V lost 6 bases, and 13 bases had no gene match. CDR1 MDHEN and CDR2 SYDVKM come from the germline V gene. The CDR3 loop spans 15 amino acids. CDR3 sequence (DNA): TGTGCCAGCAGCCCCGCTTCAGGGGGCTTTAGTGGCTACACCTTC. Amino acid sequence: CASSPASGGFSGYTF.

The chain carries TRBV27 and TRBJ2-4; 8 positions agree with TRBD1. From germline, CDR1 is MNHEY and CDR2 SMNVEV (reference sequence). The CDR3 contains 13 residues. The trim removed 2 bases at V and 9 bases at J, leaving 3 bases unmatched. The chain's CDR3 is CASSLGQGIIQYF. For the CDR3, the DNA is TGTGCCAGCAGTTTAGGACAGGGTATCATTCAGTACTTC.

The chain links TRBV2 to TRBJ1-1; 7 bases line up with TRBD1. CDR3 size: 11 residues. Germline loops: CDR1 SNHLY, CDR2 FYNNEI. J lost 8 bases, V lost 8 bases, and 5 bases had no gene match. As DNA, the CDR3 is TGTGCCAGCGGCGGGACAGCAGAAGCTTTCTTT. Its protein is CASGGTAEAFF.

This CDR3 is CASSPMIQAGELFF. Here the CDR3 DNA reads TGTGCCAGCAGCCCAATGATCCAGGCCGGGGAGCTGTTTTTT. V is TRBV7-9 and J is TRBJ2-2; D gene uncertain. CDR1 and CDR2 (germline): SEHNR, FQNEAQ (reference sequence). V lost 5 bases to trimming and J lost 6 bases, with 13 bases between them. This CDR3 region has 14 residues.

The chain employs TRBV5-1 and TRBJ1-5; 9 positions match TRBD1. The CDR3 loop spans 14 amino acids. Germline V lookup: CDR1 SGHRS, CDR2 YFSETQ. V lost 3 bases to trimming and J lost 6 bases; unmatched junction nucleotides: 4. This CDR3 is CASSSGTGSQPQHF. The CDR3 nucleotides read TGCGCCAGCAGCTCCGGGACAGGGAGTCAGCCCCAGCATTTT.

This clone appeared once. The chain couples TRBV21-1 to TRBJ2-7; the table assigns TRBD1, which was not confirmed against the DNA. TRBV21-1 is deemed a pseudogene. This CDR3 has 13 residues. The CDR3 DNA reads TGTGCCAGCTCAAGGACAGGGGGCTACGAGCAGTACTTC. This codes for CASSRTGGYEQYF.

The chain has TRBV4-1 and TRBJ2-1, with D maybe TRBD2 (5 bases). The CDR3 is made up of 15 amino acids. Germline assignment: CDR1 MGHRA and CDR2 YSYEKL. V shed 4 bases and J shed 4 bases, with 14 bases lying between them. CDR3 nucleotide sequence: TGCGCCAGCAGCCCTGCCTCGAGGGTATACAATGAGCAGTTCTTC. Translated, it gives CASSPASRVYNEQFF.

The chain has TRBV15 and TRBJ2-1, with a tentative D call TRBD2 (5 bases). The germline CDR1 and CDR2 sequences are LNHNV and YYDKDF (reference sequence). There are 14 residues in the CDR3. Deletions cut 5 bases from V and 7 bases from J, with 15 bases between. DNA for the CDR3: TGTGCCACCAGCCCCGAACGGGGTAAAAATGAGCAGTTCTTC. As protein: CATSPERGKNEQFF.

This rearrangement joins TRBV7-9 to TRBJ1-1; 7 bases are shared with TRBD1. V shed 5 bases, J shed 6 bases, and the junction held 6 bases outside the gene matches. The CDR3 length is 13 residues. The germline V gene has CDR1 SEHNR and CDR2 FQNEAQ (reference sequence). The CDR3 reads CASSQTGRAEAFF. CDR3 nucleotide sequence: TGTGCCAGCAGCCAGACAGGGCGGGCTGAAGCTTTCTTT.

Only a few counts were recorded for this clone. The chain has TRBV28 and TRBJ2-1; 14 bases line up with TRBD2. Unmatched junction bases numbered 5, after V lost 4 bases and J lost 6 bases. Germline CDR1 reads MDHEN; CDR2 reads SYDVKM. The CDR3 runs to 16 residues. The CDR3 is CASSSRTSGRLNEQFF. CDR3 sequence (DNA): TGTGCCAGCAGTTCTAGGACTAGCGGGAGGCTCAATGAGCAGTTCTTC. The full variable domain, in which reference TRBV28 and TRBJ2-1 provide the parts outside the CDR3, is DVKVTQSSRYLVKRTGEKVFLECVQDMDHENMFWYRQDPGLGLRLIYFSYDVKMKEKGDIPEGYSVSREKKERFSLILESASTNQTSMYLCASSSRTSGRLNEQFFGPGTRLTVL.

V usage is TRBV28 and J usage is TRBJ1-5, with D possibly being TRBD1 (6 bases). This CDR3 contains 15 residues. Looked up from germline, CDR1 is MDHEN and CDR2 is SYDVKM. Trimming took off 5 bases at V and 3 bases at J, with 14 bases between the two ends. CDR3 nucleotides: TGTGCCAGCAGTATTCTAACAGGGAACAATCAGCCCCAGCATTTT. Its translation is CASSILTGNNQPQHF.

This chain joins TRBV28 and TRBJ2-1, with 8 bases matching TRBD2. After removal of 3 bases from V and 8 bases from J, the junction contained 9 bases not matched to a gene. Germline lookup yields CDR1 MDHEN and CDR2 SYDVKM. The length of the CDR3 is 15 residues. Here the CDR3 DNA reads TGTGCCAGCAGTTTGGAAACGGGAGGGCTGGATGAGCAGTTCTTC. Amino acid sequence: CASSLETGGLDEQFF.

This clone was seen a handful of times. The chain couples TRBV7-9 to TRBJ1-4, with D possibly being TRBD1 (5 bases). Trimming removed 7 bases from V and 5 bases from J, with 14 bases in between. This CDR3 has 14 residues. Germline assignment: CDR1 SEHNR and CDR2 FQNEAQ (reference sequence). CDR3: CASNHGGSNEKLFF. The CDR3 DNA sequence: TGTGCCAGCAACCACGGGGGGAGCAATGAAAAACTGTTTTTT.

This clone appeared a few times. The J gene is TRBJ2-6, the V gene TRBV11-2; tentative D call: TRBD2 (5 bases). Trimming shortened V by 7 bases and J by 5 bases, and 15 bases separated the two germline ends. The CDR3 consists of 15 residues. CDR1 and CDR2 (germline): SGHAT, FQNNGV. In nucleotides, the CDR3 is TGTGCCAGCACCAATTCGGGGTTTCGGGCCAACGTCCTGACTTTC. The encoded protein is CASTNSGFRANVLTF.

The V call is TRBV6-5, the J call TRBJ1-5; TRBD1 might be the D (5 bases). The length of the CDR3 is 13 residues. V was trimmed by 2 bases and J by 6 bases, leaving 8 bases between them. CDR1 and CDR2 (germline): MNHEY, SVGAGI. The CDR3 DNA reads TGTGCCAGCAGTTACCGGGGGAGTCAGCCCCAGCATTTT. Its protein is CASSYRGSQPQHF.

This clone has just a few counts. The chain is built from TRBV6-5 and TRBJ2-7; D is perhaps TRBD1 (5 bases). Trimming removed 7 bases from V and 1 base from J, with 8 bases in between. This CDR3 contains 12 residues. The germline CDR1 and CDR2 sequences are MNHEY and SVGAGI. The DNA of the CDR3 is TGTGCCAGCAAAGACAGATCCTACGAGCAGTACTTC. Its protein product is CASKDRSYEQYF.

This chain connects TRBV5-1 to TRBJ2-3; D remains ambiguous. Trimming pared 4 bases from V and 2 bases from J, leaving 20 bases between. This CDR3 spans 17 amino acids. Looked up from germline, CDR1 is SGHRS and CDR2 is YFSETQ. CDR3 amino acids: CASSLGLPGQATDTQYF. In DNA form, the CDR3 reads TGCGCCAGCAGCCTCGGCCTCCCTGGGCAGGCCACAGATACGCAGTATTTT.

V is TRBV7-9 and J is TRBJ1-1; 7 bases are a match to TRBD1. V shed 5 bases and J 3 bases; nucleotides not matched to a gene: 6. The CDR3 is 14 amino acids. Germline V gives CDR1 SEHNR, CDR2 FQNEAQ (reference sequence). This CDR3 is CASSEGTAYTEAFF. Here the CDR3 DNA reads TGTGCCAGCAGCGAGGGGACAGCCTACACTGAAGCTTTCTTT. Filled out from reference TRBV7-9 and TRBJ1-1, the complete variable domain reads DTGVSQNPRHKITKRGQNVTFRCDPISEHNRLYWYRQTLGQGPEFLTYFQNEAQLEKSRLLSDRFSAERPKGSFSTLEIQRTEQGDSAMYLCASSEGTAYTEAFFGQGTRLTVV.

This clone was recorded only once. CDR3 sequence reads: CASSLAGYANQPQHF. The CDR3, as DNA: TGTGCCAGCAGCTTGGCCGGGTACGCAAATCAGCCCCAGCATTTT. The J gene is TRBJ1-5, the V gene TRBV5-6; D ambiguous. Trimming pared 0 bases from V and 4 bases from J, leaving 11 bases between. This CDR3 contains 15 residues. Germline CDR1 and CDR2: SGHDT and YYEEEE.

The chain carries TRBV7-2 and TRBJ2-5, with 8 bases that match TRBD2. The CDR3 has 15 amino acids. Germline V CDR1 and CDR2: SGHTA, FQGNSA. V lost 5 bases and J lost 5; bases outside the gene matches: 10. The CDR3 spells CASSASGRSRETQYF. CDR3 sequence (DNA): TGTGCCAGCAGCGCGAGCGGGAGAAGTCGGGAGACCCAGTACTTC.

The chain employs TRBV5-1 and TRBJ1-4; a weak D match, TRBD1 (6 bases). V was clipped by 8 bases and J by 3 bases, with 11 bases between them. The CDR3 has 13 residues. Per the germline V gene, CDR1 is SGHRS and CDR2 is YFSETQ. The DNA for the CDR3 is TGCGCCAGAAGGACAGCATCTAATGAAAAACTGTTTTTT. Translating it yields CARRTASNEKLFF.

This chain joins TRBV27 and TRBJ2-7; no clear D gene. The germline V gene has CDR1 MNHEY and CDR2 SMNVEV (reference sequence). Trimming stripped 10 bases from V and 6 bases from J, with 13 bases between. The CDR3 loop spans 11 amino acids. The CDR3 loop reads CATGMGGEQYF. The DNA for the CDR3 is TGTGCCACAGGAATGGGTGGCGAGCAGTACTTC.

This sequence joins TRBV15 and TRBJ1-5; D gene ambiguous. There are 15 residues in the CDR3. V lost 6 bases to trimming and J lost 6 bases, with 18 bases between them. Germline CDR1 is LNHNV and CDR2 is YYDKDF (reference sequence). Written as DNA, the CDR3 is TGTGCCACCAGTAAGAGTGGAGGGTTGGGTCAGCCCCAGCATTTT. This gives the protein CATSKSGGLGQPQHF.

CDR3 coding DNA: TGTGCCAGCAGTGAAGGGTTGGACAGGCGAGATGAAGCTTTCTTT. Its protein product is CASSEGLDRRDEAFF. The J gene is TRBJ1-1, the V gene TRBV6-1, with 7 nucleotides matching TRBD1. This CDR3 region has 15 residues. Unmatched junction bases numbered 9, after V lost 1 base and J lost 7 bases. Germline values: CDR1 MNHNS, CDR2 SASEGT.

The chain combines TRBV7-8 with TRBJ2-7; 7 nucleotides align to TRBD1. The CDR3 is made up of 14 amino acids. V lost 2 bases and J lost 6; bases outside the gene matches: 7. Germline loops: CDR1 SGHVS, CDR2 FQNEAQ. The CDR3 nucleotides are TGTGCCAGCAGCTTATCGGGACAGTTATCCGAGCAGTACTTC. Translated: CASSLSGQLSEQYF.

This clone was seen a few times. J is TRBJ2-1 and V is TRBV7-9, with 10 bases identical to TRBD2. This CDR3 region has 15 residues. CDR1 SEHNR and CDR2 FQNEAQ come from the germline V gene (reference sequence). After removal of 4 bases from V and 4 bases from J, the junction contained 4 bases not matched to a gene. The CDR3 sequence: CASSSTSGRYNEQFF. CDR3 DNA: TGTGCCAGCAGCTCGACTAGCGGGCGGTACAATGAGCAGTTCTTC.

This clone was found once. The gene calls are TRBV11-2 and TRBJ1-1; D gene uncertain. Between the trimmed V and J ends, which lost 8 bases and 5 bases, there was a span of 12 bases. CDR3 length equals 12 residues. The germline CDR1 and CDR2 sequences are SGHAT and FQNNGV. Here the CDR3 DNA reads TGTGCCAGCCGTGTATTGAGAACTGAAGCTTTCTTT. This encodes CASRVLRTEAFF.

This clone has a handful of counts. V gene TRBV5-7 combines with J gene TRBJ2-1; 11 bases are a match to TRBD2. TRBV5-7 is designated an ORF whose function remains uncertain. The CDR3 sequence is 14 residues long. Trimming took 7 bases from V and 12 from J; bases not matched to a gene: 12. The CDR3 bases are TGTGCCAGCGGGAGGACTAGCGGGTGCTATGGGCAGTTCTTC. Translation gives CASGRTSGCYGQFF.